This passage covers 5 T cell receptor beta chains from one sample sequenced in a study of T-cell memory formation after mild COVID-19. A single record per CDR3 protein comes from TCRdb applying MiXCR to the 5' RACE reads. Of about 110,000 distinct CDR3 sequences in the sample, 18% were seen once. What was sequenced was PBMCs or a T cell subset sorted from them (not recorded which). The receptors come from a man younger than 30 who had mild COVID-19 (a few samples of this study predate the infection). Cell type and time point are not known.

In this sample, this clonotype turned up a few times. J is TRBJ1-2 and V is TRBV5-6, with 10 positions matching TRBD1. Germline lookup yields CDR1 SGHDT and CDR2 YYEEEE. The junction had 1 base not matched to a gene; V was cut back by 5 bases and J by 3 bases. The CDR3 runs to 13 residues. CDR3 in amino acids: CASRGQGHYGYTF. As DNA, the CDR3 is TGTGCCAGCAGGGGACAGGGGCACTATGGCTACACCTTC.

The rearrangement uses TRBV20-1 and TRBJ2-4; no clear D gene. The CDR3 runs 16 residues. Germline V gene data show CDR1 as DFQATT and CDR2 as SNEGSKA (reference sequence). Trimming stripped 4 bases from V and 0 bases from J, with 16 bases between. CDR3 in amino acids: CSAMDPQALAKNIQYF. CDR3 sequence (DNA): TGCAGTGCTATGGACCCGCAGGCCCTAGCCAAAAACATTCAGTACTTC.

The gene calls are TRBV21-1 and TRBJ2-2; the table's D call, TRBD1, was not checked against the DNA. TRBV21-1 is annotated as a pseudogene. This CDR3 has 17 amino acids. CDR3 bases: TGTGCCAGCAGCAAAGCGGGGGGGCGGGCCAACACCGGGGAGCTGTTTTTT. Translating gives CASSKAGGRANTGELFF.

This CDR3 is CASAGLYEQYF. Written as DNA, the CDR3 is TGTGCCTCAGCCGGACTCTACGAGCAGTACTTC. This sequence joins TRBV10-3 and TRBJ2-7; possibly TRBD2 for D (5 bases). V lost 11 bases to trimming and J lost 3 bases, with 11 bases between them. CDR1 and CDR2 (germline): ENHRY, SYGVKD. This CDR3 has 11 amino acids.

The V call is TRBV24-1, the J call TRBJ1-2; 7 bases agree with TRBD1. CDR3 length: 14 amino acids. Per germline, CDR1 KGHDR and CDR2 SFDVKD. With 5 bases clipped from V and 2 bases from J, the junction kept 4 bases outside the gene matches. CDR3 nucleotides: TGTGCCACCAGTGCCCCGGACAGGAACTATGGCTACACCTTC. It specifies CATSAPDRNYGYTF.